The text below deals with one TCR beta chain. Its antigen remains unknown. Trimming pared 5 bases from V and 1 base from J, leaving 11 bases between. The germline V gene has CDR1 LNHDA and CDR2 SQIVND (reference sequence). The CDR3 covers 14 residues. Primers: 60 Vbeta forward and 13 Jbeta reverse. The authors' processing: An analysis performed later counted 60 million to 90 million unique TCR beta chains (approximately 12 million of them shared). The assay was immunoSEQ multiplex PCR, and TCRdb's table has in-frame clones only and misses some. That table gives V, J and clone size, and the DNA gave D and trimming. This sample carries under 150,000 clones, over 75% of them seen once, and the ten largest clones take about 1.8%. This record comes from a study of cytomegalovirus exposure and HLA in healthy donors. Study overall: When over 300 donors were genotyped, about 80% of them were found to fall in the Caucasian-associated ancestry cluster.

Overall study results and limits: Data from an earlier analysis indicated that most TCR beta V segments were productive either about 90% or about 30% of the time. As a later analysis revealed, most CMV-associated TCR beta chains appeared HLA-restricted.

The sequenced material came from PBMCs. V usage is TRBV19 and J usage is TRBJ1-1; D might be TRBD1 (5 bases). The sequence was obtained from a woman between 25 and 40 years old in good health and CMV-seronegative. The CDR3 reads CASSWAGKNTEAFF. The CDR3 DNA follows: TGTGCCAGTAGTTGGGCAGGGAAGAACACTGAAGCTTTCTTT.